In its sample, the clone carrying this TCR beta chain was seen many times. The sample belongs to a study of early T cells in non-severe SARS-CoV-2 infection. The CDR3 loop spans 18 amino acids. Germline values: CDR1 MNHEY, CDR2 SMNVEV (reference sequence). Trimming removed 5 bases at V and 1 base at J, with 22 bases between. Attachment of unique molecular identifiers was made to individual cDNA molecules. TCRdb re-analysed the 5' RACE reads in MiXCR, keeping a single row per CDR3 protein. The table lists about 58,000 distinct CDR3 sequences, around 12% of them singletons, with more than 3.5% in the top ten.

V is TRBV27 and J is TRBJ2-3; D may be TRBD1 or TRBD2 (5 bases each). This clonotype was obtained from an adult who was a healthcare worker with PCR-confirmed SARS-CoV-2 infection or an uninfected control (not recorded which). The sequencing sample was made of whole blood. Here the CDR3 reads CASSEGSWVGYGTDTQYF. CDR3 nucleotide sequence: TGTGCCAGCAGTGAGGGGAGCTGGGTTGGGTACGGCACAGATACGCAGTATTTT.